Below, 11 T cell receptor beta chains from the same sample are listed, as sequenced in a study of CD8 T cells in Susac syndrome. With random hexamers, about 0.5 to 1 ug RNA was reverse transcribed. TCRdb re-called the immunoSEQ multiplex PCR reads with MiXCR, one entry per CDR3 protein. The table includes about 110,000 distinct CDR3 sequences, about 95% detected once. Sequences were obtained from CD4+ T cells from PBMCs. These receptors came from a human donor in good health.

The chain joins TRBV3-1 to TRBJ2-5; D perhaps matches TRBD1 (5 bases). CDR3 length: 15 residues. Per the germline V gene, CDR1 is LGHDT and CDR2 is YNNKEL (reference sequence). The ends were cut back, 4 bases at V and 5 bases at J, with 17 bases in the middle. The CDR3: CASSPHQGEEETQYF. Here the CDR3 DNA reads TGTGCCAGCAGCCCACATCAGGGCGAGGAGGAGACCCAGTACTTC.

The CDR3 nucleotides are TGTGCCAGCGCGCGGGTTGGTGATACGCAGTATTTT. It is translated as CASARVGDTQYF. This rearrangement joins TRBV27 to TRBJ2-3; D possibly corresponds to TRBD2 (5 bases). The CDR3 is 12 amino acids. Per the germline V gene, CDR1 is MNHEY and CDR2 is SMNVEV (reference sequence). V lost 8 bases, J lost 6 bases, and 12 bases lay in between.

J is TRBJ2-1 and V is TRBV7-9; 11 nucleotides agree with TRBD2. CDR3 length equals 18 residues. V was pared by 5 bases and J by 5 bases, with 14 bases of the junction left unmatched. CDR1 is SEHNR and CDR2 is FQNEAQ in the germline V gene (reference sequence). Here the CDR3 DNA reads TGTGCCAGCAGCCGAATTAGCGGGAGGGCCCGAAGGGACAATGAGCAGTTCTTC. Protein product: CASSRISGRARRDNEQFF. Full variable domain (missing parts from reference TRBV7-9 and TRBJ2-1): DTGVSQNPRHKITKRGQNVTFRCDPISEHNRLYWYRQTLGQGPEFLTYFQNEAQLEKSRLLSDRFSAERPKGSFSTLEIQRTEQGDSAMYLCASSRISGRARRDNEQFFGPGTRLTVL.

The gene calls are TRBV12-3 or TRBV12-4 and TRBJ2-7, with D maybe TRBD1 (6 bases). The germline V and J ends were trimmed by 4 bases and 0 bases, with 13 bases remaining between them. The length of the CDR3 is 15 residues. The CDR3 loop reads CASSSQGLTSYEQYF. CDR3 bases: TGTGCCAGCAGTTCGCAGGGGCTCACCTCCTACGAGCAGTACTTC.

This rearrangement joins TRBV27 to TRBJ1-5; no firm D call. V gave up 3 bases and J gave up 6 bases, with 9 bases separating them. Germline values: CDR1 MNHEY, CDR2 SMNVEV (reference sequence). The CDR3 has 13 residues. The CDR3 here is CASSFLGSQPQHF. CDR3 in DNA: TGTGCCAGCAGTTTCTTAGGGTCTCAGCCCCAGCATTTT.

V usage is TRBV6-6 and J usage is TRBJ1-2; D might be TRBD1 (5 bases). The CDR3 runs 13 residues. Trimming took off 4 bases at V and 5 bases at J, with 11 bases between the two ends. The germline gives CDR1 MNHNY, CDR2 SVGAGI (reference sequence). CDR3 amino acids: CASSSYQGYGYTF. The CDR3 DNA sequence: TGTGCCAGCAGTTCCTATCAGGGTTATGGCTACACCTTC.

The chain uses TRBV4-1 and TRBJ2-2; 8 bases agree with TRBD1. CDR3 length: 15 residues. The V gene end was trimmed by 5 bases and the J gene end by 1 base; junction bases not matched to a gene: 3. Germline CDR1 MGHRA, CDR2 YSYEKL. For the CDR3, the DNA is TGCGCCAGCAGCACGGGGACAGGGAACACCGGGGAGCTGTTTTTT. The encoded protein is CASSTGTGNTGELFF.

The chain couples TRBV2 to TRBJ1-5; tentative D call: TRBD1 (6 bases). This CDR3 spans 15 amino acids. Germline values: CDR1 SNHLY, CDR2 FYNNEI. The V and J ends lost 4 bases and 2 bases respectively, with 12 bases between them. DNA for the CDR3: TGTGCCAGCAGTGTTCAGGGACATCGCAATCAGCCCCAGCATTTT. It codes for CASSVQGHRNQPQHF.

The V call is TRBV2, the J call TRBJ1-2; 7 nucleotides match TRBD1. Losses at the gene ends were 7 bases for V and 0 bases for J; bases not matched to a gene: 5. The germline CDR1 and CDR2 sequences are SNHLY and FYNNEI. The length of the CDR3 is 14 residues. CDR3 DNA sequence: TGTGCCAGCAAATCGACAGGGTCTAACTATGGCTACACCTTC. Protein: CASKSTGSNYGYTF.

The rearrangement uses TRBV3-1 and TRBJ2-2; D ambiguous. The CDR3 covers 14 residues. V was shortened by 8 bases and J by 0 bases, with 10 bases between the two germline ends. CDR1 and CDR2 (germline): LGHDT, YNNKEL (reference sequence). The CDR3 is CASRKSANTGELFF. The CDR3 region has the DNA TGTGCCAGCCGCAAGAGTGCGAACACCGGGGAGCTGTTTTTT.

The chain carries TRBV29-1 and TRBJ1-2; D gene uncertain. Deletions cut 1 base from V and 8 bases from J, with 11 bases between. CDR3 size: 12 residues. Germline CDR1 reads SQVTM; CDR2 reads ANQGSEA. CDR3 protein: CSVEGREGGYTF. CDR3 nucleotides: TGCAGCGTTGAAGGGAGGGAAGGGGGCTACACCTTC.